Each of the 19 T cell receptor beta chains below was sequenced from the same sample in a study of regulatory T cells in long-lasting Graves disease. CDR3-region Arm-PCR and iRepertoire HTBI primers produced the TCR beta libraries. Each CDR3 protein is one row after TCRdb ran MiXCR on the multiplex PCR reads. In the table there are hundreds of thousands of distinct CDR3 sequences, less than 25% of which are singletons. The time point here: persistent/refractory GD, antithyroid drugs over 5 years with positive TRAb. TCR sequences were obtained from RNA taken from PBMCs. The sample here was peripheral blood mononuclear cells (PBMCs), taken when the disease was refractory, from a patient treated with antithyroid drugs. Source of these receptors: a female donor with Graves disease.

The CDR3 DNA is TGCGCCAGCAGAGACAGGGTAAGCAACGAGCAGTACTTC. The encoded protein is CASRDRVSNEQYF. V is TRBV5-1 and J is TRBJ2-7, with 7 bases that match TRBD1. The CDR3 length is 13 residues. CDR1 and CDR2 from the germline V gene are SGHRS and YFSETQ. V shed 5 bases and J 5 bases; nucleotides not matched to a gene: 7.

J is TRBJ2-1 and V is TRBV18; 10 nucleotides align to TRBD2. Per the germline V gene, CDR1 is KGHSH and CDR2 is LQKENI. The CDR3 covers 15 residues. With 2 bases clipped from V and 7 bases from J, the junction kept 5 bases outside the gene matches. The chain's CDR3 is CASSPWLAGGNEQFF. In DNA form, the CDR3 reads TGTGCCAGCTCACCATGGTTAGCGGGAGGTAATGAGCAGTTCTTC. Looking up the rest from reference TRBV18 and TRBJ2-1 gives the full variable domain: NAGVMQNPRHLVRRRGQEARLRCSPMKGHSHVYWYRQLPEEGLKFMVYLQKENIIDESGMPKERFSAEFPKEGPSILRIQQVVRGDSAAYFCASSPWLAGGNEQFFGPGTRLTVL.

The rearrangement joins TRBV3-1 to TRBJ1-1, with 8 positions matching TRBD1. Trimming cost V 10 bases and J 1 base; bases outside gene matches: 11. Germline CDR1 reads LGHDT; CDR2 reads YNNKEL (reference sequence). This CDR3 is 15 amino acids long. The CDR3 nucleotides are TGTGCCACCTCACCCAGGGGGCGAAGGAACACTGAAGCTTTCTTT. Encoded protein: CATSPRGRRNTEAFF.

This clonotype was recorded at least ten times. This may be a read error, as it is one base from a much larger clone. The CDR3 bases are TGTGCCAGCAGCTTAGTGGCGGGAGCCCAAGAGACCCAGTACTTC. It translates to CASSLVAGAQETQYF. The rearrangement links TRBV7-2 to TRBJ2-5; 7 bases are a match to TRBD2. The CDR3 has 15 residues. With 1 base clipped from V and 1 base from J, the junction kept 3 bases outside the gene matches. From germline, CDR1 is SGHTA and CDR2 FQGNSA.

This clonotype was seen ten or more times. V and J are TRBV30 and TRBJ2-5, with 10 bases identical to TRBD2. The CDR3 consists of 15 residues. Germline assignment: CDR1 GTSNPN and CDR2 SVGIG (reference sequence). With V trimmed by 2 bases and J by 5 bases, 8 bases remained unmatched. The CDR3 nucleotides read TGTGCCTGGAGTTCCCTAGCGGGAGCCGAGGAGACCCAGTACTTC. Translated: CAWSSLAGAEETQYF.

Turning to this clonotype: A far larger clone is just one base off, so this is likely a read error. The chain links TRBV28 to TRBJ2-5; D uncertain. This CDR3 contains 16 residues. Trimming shortened V by 2 bases and J by 11 bases, and 24 bases separated the two germline ends. Germline CDR1 reads MDHEN; CDR2 reads SYDVKM. Here the CDR3 reads CASSLAAQSSYNEQYF. Here the CDR3 DNA reads TGTGCCAGCAGTTTAGCGGCCCAGAGCTCCTACAATGAGCAGTACTTC.

The chain has TRBV5-1 and TRBJ2-7; 7 nucleotides align to TRBD1. Trimming took 5 bases from V and 4 from J; bases not matched to a gene: 12. The length of the CDR3 is 15 residues. Germline assignment: CDR1 SGHRS and CDR2 YFSETQ. This CDR3 reads CASRNPGQREYEQYF. The CDR3 nucleotides are TGCGCCAGCAGAAATCCGGGACAGAGAGAATACGAGCAGTACTTC.

The chain employs TRBV7-3 and TRBJ2-3, with D tentatively TRBD1 (6 bases). Germline V gene sequence: CDR1 SGHTA, CDR2 FQGTGA. There are 14 residues in the CDR3. The ends were cut back, 1 base at V and 4 bases at J, with 9 bases in the middle. CDR3 sequence (DNA): TGTGCCAGCAGCTTAAGCCAGGGGTCAGATACGCAGTATTTT. Translated, it gives CASSLSQGSDTQYF.

The chain employs TRBV11-2 and TRBJ2-2; 14 bases map to TRBD2. There are 20 residues in the CDR3. The V gene's germline CDR1 is SGHAT and CDR2 FQNNGV. Germline trimming cut 4 bases from V and 6 bases from J; bases unmatched to any gene: 16. The CDR3: CASSSGLAGGLLNNAGELFF. The CDR3 DNA reads as TGTGCCAGCAGCTCCGGACTAGCGGGAGGACTCCTAAATAACGCCGGGGAGCTGTTTTTT.

The V and J genes are TRBV12-3 or TRBV12-4 and TRBJ2-4; no clear D gene. Between the trimmed V and J ends, which lost 6 bases and 0 bases, there was a span of 9 bases. This CDR3 has 14 amino acids. CDR3 sequence (DNA): TGTGCCAGCAGCACAGATCTAGCCAAAAACATTCAGTACTTC. Translating gives CASSTDLAKNIQYF.

The chain joins TRBV7-9 to TRBJ2-2, with 7 bases that match TRBD1. The germline gives CDR1 SEHNR, CDR2 FQNEAQ (reference sequence). The junction had 12 bases not matched to a gene; V was cut back by 5 bases and J by 0 bases. The CDR3 totals 18 residues. The CDR3 DNA reads TGTGCCAGCAGCGATAATCCGGGACAGAGAACGAACACCGGGGAGCTGTTTTTT. This translates into CASSDNPGQRTNTGELFF.

On this clonotype itself: Likely a read error: the CDR3 ends without its conserved phenylalanine or tryptophan. This chain links TRBV7-9 with TRBJ2-7, with D unresolved. With 4 bases removed from V and 5 bases from J, the gap between germline ends came to 12 bases. CDR3 length equals 13 residues. Germline loops: CDR1 SEHNR, CDR2 FQNEAQ (reference sequence). The CDR3 coding sequence is TGTGCCAGCAGCTCACCCCCACTACACGAGCAGTACCTC. Amino acid sequence: CASSSPPLHEQYL.

In its sample, this clonotype was seen a few times. The chain is built from TRBV6-1 and TRBJ1-5; unclear D gene. V dropped 7 bases and J dropped 9 bases, with 10 bases sitting between them. Germline CDR1 reads MNHNS; CDR2 reads SASEGT. This CDR3 is 11 amino acids long. The CDR3 protein is CASTGLGPQHF. The CDR3 DNA follows: TGTGCCAGCACCGGTTTGGGGCCCCAGCATTTT.

In this sample, this clonotype turned up a few times. The chain is built from TRBV9 and TRBJ2-7; a weak D match, TRBD2 (5 bases). The CDR3 runs to 15 residues. Deletions cut 3 bases from V and 6 bases from J, with 19 bases between. Germline V CDR1 and CDR2: SGDLS, YYNGEE. CDR3 loop: CASSETSSRFGEQYF. CDR3 bases: TGTGCCAGCAGCGAAACTAGTAGTCGGTTCGGCGAGCAGTACTTC.

The table lists this clonotype with many counts. The chain uses TRBV30 and TRBJ1-4; 9 bases align to TRBD1. The germline V gene has CDR1 GTSNPN and CDR2 SVGIG (reference sequence). The CDR3 covers 18 residues. V was clipped by 0 bases and J by 7 bases; unmatched bases: 15. CDR3 nucleotides: TGTGCCTGGAGTGTAGCCGGGACAGGGCCTTTTCCAGGTGAAAAACTGTTTTTT. Encoded protein: CAWSVAGTGPFPGEKLFF.

Concerning this clonotype: A much larger clone differs by one base, so this may be a read error. The chain links TRBV29-1 to TRBJ2-7, with D hard to call. CDR1 and CDR2 from the germline V gene are SQVTM and ANQGSEA. This CDR3 spans 12 amino acids. CDR3 region: CGVEATAYEQYF. The CDR3 DNA is TGCGGCGTTGAAGCGACCGCATACGAGCAGTACTTC.

The chain joins TRBV29-1 to TRBJ2-1; D gene uncertain. CDR1 and CDR2 from the germline V gene are SQVTM and ANQGSEA. V lost 6 bases and J lost 5, with 5 bases in between. The CDR3 runs to 10 residues. The CDR3 coding sequence is TGCAGCGTGGGCCACAATGAGCAGTTCTTC. This translates into CSVGHNEQFF.

The chain combines TRBV20-1 with TRBJ2-1, with TRBD2 matching over 11 bases. The CDR3 totals 13 residues. V lost 3 bases to trimming and J lost 9 bases; unmatched junction nucleotides: 4. Germline-derived CDR1 and CDR2 are DFQATT and SNEGSKA (reference sequence). CDR3 sequence (DNA): TGCAGTGCTAGGACTAGCGGGATGTTTGAGCAGTTCTTC. Its translation: CSARTSGMFEQFF.

V is TRBV7-9 and J is TRBJ2-7; 8 bases map to TRBD2. The V and J ends lost 5 bases and 4 bases, in that order; junction bases with no gene match: 10. CDR1 and CDR2 (germline): SEHNR, FQNEAQ (reference sequence). The CDR3 is made up of 15 amino acids. The CDR3 is CASSPRSGSAYEQYF. The DNA for the CDR3 is TGTGCCAGCAGCCCCCGGAGCGGGAGTGCTTACGAGCAGTACTTC.